The present T cell receptor (beta chain) was sequenced within a study of T cell responses to AZD1222 COVID-19 vaccine. Study-level findings and limits: Across spike, vaccine-associated CD4 TCRs were found, dominant at 160-218 and 743-854. Per reports, nearly half of all spike-specific TCRs target regions that are unmutated in variants. No day 14 peak samples; only post-peak repertoires were characterized.

To note about this clone: What it binds is not known. A read error may account for a junction end that differs from germline.

The protocol was immunoSEQ multiplex PCR, while the TCRdb copy is restricted to in-frame clones and leaves out a portion. The repertoire consists of 80,000 or so clones, with around 80% occurring once and the leading ten covering approximately 25%. CDR1 and CDR2 (germline): SGHKS, YYEKEE (reference sequence). This CDR3 is built from 15 residues. The specimen was peripheral blood, collected 28 days after the second dose of the MenACWY control vaccine. The TCR sequence derives from an adult who received the MenACWY meningococcal vaccine as a control. The chain links TRBV5-5 to TRBJ2-7, with 14 bases aligning to TRBD2. CDR3 sequence reads: CASSLGLAGVSEQYF. CDR3 DNA sequence: TGTGCCAGCAGTTTGGGACTAGCGGGAGTCAGCGAGCAGTACTTC.